This T cell receptor (beta chain) is drawn from a study of blood T cells in healthy people across ages. Overall study context: About one barcoded beta molecule per two T cells was captured by template switching.

Findings of the study overall: Roughly linear age-related decline in beta diversity appeared, significant by age about 40.

The second PCR ran about 6 to 12 cycles with a sample-barcoded 5' primer and J-beta primers. Each CDR3 protein is one row after TCRdb ran MiXCR on the 5' RACE reads. Of under 1 million distinct CDR3 sequences listed, approximately 48% are singletons. Isolation yielded PBMCs, at least 6 million per sample, in every case. There are 18 residues in the CDR3. V shed 0 bases and J shed 2 bases, with 17 bases lying between them. Germline CDR1 is SGDLS and CDR2 is YYNGEE. Points on this clonotype: The target antigen is unknown.

The sequenced sample was blood. The V gene is TRBV9, the J gene TRBJ2-2; perhaps TRBD1 as D (5 bases). This TCR derives from a man aged 55-75 years in good health. CDR3 protein: CASSVGSSLGHNTGELFF. The CDR3 region has the DNA TGTGCCAGCAGCGTAGGTTCGTCTCTAGGACATAACACCGGGGAGCTGTTTTTT.